Listed here are 13 T cell receptor beta chains from one sample, sequenced in a study of T cell repertoires in cytomegalovirus infection. No antigen is known for these receptors. TCRdb processed the reads anew with MiXCR; each CDR3 protein has one entry. The data contain 450,000 to 550,000 distinct CDR3 sequences, about 44% of them singletons. The material was cultured PBMCs, obtained from culture after CMV antigen stimulation. The source of these receptors is a human donor in good health (CMV status not recorded). Some clones in this sample may be carry-over from other donors' samples.

This clonotype was counted ten times or more. V gene TRBV28 combines with J gene TRBJ1-2; D is undetermined. V was clipped by 3 bases and J by 8 bases, with 7 bases between them. The germline gives CDR1 MDHEN, CDR2 SYDVKM. The CDR3 totals 11 residues. The CDR3 loop is CASSLSRGYTF. CDR3 DNA: TGTGCCAGCAGTTTGTCTAGGGGCTACACCTTC.

This chain connects TRBV7-2 to TRBJ2-4; D is perhaps TRBD2 (7 bases). Between the trimmed V and J ends, which lost 0 bases and 6 bases, there was a span of 24 bases. CDR1 SGHTA and CDR2 FQGNSA come from the germline V gene. The CDR3 has 19 residues. CDR3 nucleotides: TGTGCCAGCAGCTTAGCGGGGGGGGGACACCACCTGTTCAGAAACATTCAGTACTTC. Translation: CASSLAGGGHHLFRNIQYF.

The rearrangement links TRBV18 to TRBJ1-1; D unclear. The V end was cut by 4 bases, the J end by 0 bases, with 12 bases between. This CDR3 is 15 amino acids long. The germline gives CDR1 KGHSH, CDR2 LQKENI. The CDR3 DNA reads TGTGCCAGCTCACTTGGTAGGGCGTTGAACACTGAAGCTTTCTTT. Amino acid sequence: CASSLGRALNTEAFF.

J is TRBJ2-1 and V is TRBV7-2; D gene uncertain. The CDR3 spans 16 residues. Germline V CDR1 and CDR2: SGHTA, FQGNSA. The V gene lost 1 base and the J gene lost 8 bases, with 18 bases spanning the gap. The CDR3 reads CASSLGPRTAHDEQFF. In nucleotides, the CDR3 is TGTGCCAGCAGCTTAGGGCCAAGAACGGCCCATGATGAGCAGTTCTTC.

This clonotype was found many times. The chain has TRBV7-8 and TRBJ2-2, with 8 bases fitting TRBD1. Germline assignment: CDR1 SGHVS and CDR2 FQNEAQ. V dropped 3 bases and J dropped 4; count of bases not matched to a gene: 13. The CDR3 length is 18 residues. The CDR3, as DNA: TGTGCCAGCAGCTTCGCCCCCCACAGGACAGGGACCACCGGGGAGCTGTTTTTT. Protein sequence: CASSFAPHRTGTTGELFF.

The chain couples TRBV7-6 to TRBJ2-3; TRBD2 agrees at 10 bases. Germline loops: CDR1 SGHVS, CDR2 FNYEAQ. The CDR3 sequence is 16 residues long. V lost 5 bases to trimming and J lost 0 bases; unmatched junction nucleotides: 5. CDR3: CASSLTSGHSTDTQYF. The DNA of the CDR3 is TGTGCCAGCAGCCTGACTAGCGGGCACAGCACAGATACGCAGTATTTT.

V is TRBV4-3 and J is TRBJ2-7; 7 bases match TRBD2. The CDR3 contains 16 residues. The V and J ends lost 0 bases and 3 bases, in that order; junction bases with no gene match: 8. Germline lookup yields CDR1 LGHNA and CDR2 YSLEER. The DNA of the CDR3 is TGCGCCAGCAGCCAAGACAGGTCCGGGGGGAACTACGAGCAGTACTTC. Translated, it gives CASSQDRSGGNYEQYF.

The chain links TRBV7-2 to TRBJ1-6; 7 bases align to TRBD1. Germline CDR1 SGHTA, CDR2 FQGNSA. The ends lost 5 bases at V and 6 bases at J; junction bases unmatched: 4. This CDR3 comprises 14 residues. Here the CDR3 reads CASSVRQGNSPLHF. CDR3 DNA sequence: TGTGCCAGCAGCGTCCGACAGGGTAATTCACCCCTCCACTTT. Supplemented by reference TRBV7-2 and TRBJ1-6, the full variable domain reads GAGVSQSPSNKVTEKGKDVELRCDPISGHTALYWYRQSLGQGLEFLIYFQGNSAPDKSGLPSDRFSAERTGGSVSTLTIQRTQQEDSAVYLCASSVRQGNSPLHFGNGTRLTVT.

The chain links TRBV6-6 to TRBJ2-7, with D possibly TRBD1 on 6 matching bases. Germline CDR1 and CDR2: MNHNY and SVGAGI (reference sequence). The CDR3 spans 14 residues. Trimming cost V 7 bases and J 9 bases, with 22 bases left between them. CDR3 bases: TGTGCCAGCAACCTGTCGACAGGTTTTTCCGGGCAGTACTTC. It encodes CASNLSTGFSGQYF.

This chain links TRBV5-1 with TRBJ2-7, with TRBD2 as a possible D gene (6 bases). V was trimmed by 0 bases and J by 5 bases, leaving 15 bases between them. The CDR3 contains 15 residues. The germline V gene encodes CDR1 SGHRS and CDR2 YFSETQ. The chain's CDR3 is CASSLGGDFLNEQYF. The CDR3 DNA follows: TGCGCCAGCAGCTTGGGGGGGGACTTCTTAAACGAGCAGTACTTC.

There are a few counts of this clonotype. V is TRBV12-3 or TRBV12-4 and J is TRBJ1-4, with D possibly TRBD1 on 6 matching bases. V was pared by 7 bases and J by 3 bases, with 24 bases between. The CDR3 runs 18 residues. CDR3: CASTQGGGGDAANEKLFF. CDR3 nucleotides: TGTGCCAGCACCCAGGGTGGAGGGGGGGACGCGGCTAATGAAAAACTGTTTTTT.

The gene calls are TRBV2 and TRBJ2-4, with D hard to call. V was shortened by 7 bases and J by 8 bases, with 15 bases between the two germline ends. Per the germline V gene, CDR1 is SNHLY and CDR2 is FYNNEI. The CDR3 loop spans 13 amino acids. CDR3 sequence: CASTKGLGDIQYF. CDR3 bases: TGTGCCAGCACCAAAGGCCTTGGGGACATTCAGTACTTC.

This clonotype was counted only a few times. The chain couples TRBV7-8 to TRBJ2-1; D is unresolved. The CDR3 runs to 16 residues. CDR1 is SGHVS and CDR2 is FQNEAQ in the germline V gene. V was pared by 5 bases and J by 7 bases, with 21 bases between. CDR3 coding DNA: TGTGCCAGCAGCGCAACGCAGGCCATACACACGAATGAGCAGTTCTTC. This gives the protein CASSATQAIHTNEQFF.